This entry features one TCR beta chain sequence. Which antigen it targets is not known. Base qualities are not at hand, and no much larger clone is one base apart. Lesional scalp punch biopsies and peripheral blood were collected from alopecia areata patients. After PBMCs were isolated by density centrifugation and stained for CD3, CD4 and CD8, a FACSAria was used to sort CD4+ and CD8+ T cells. These data belong to a study of CD8+ T cells in alopecia areata (dated by TCRdb to 2017 to 2018). About the study as a whole: The treated patients took part in an open-label pilot trial in which moderate-to-severe alopecia areata was treated with oral tofacitinib at 5 to 10 mg twice daily. Patients stayed on tofacitinib for 6 to 18 months and then had 6 months of follow-up off drug so that delayed response and recurrence could be assessed. In both human patients and the C3H/HeJ mouse model, the study applied high-throughput TCRbeta sequencing to look at T cell clonal expansion in alopecia areata. In humans, TCRbeta sequencing was performed on scalp tissue and on sorted CD4+ and CD8+ peripheral blood T cells from healthy controls and from patients with patchy or totalis/universalis alopecia areata. Tofacitinib-treated patients had biopsies at baseline and at 4 and 24 weeks of treatment, with a later scalp biopsy in several patients. Scalp clonality was compared among normal scalp (n=4), patchy alopecia areata scalp (n=8), and alopecia totalis/universalis scalp (n=8). The RNA source kit depended on sample type: the PAXgene miRNA kit for fixed scalp, the miRNeasy kit for PBMCs, and the RNeasy kit for mouse skin. Amplification of TCRbeta CDR3 regions was done by immunoSEQ multiplex PCR using 35 Vbeta forward primers and 13 Jbeta reverse primers.

The CDR3, cysteine through phenylalanine, is 12 amino acids long. Only the CDR3 portion is preserved as DNA: 36 bases, with reading frame beginning at the first base. Deletion took 5 bases off V and 7 bases off J, with a span of 8 bases between the germline ends. Sequences SGHTA (CDR1) and FQGTGA (CDR2) are obtained from the germline V gene. Summary of the overall study and its limitations: Resident alphabeta T cells in normal human skin are also sequenced, complicating scalp TCR repertoire analysis, unlike mouse skin dominated by gammadelta T cells. Compared with normal scalp, lesional scalp had higher clonality and more expanded CD8+ clones, particularly in alopecia totalis/universalis, a pattern that suggests antigenic drive. Shared TCR sequences between patients were less evident than in mice, which may be partly attributable to HLA diversity in the patient population.

The library was produced with the immunoSEQ multiplex PCR assay. RNA was extracted from all samples and reverse transcribed into cDNA, which served as template for TCR sequencing. First-strand cDNA was synthesized using SuperScript III with a 2:1 mix of oligo-dT and random hexamers. A synthetic immune receptor repertoire was used to measure amplification bias, and any remaining bias was corrected computationally. The paper's processing steps were these. Raw reads were preprocessed to remove errors, and CDR3 was defined according to IMGT conventions as the region from the conserved cysteine to phenylalanine. Clonality was computed as 1 minus the Shannon entropy, with the entropy normalized by log2 of the number of productive unique TCRs. Scalp TCRbeta sequences were cross-referenced with sorted blood CD4 and CD8 repertoires so that the CD4 or CD8 identity of scalp clones could be inferred. Here the immuneACCESS table is served through TCRdb, limited to in-frame sequences with V and J called. Missing clones are a known gap in these copies; in checked studies unresolved V genes cover under half, and the rest lacks a known reason. From that table come the V and J calls and clone size; the DNA was used to work out D and trimming. This sample holds 150,000 or so clones; around 47% were observed only once. The top ten constitute more than 6.5% of the sample.

This sequence was found in a human donor with alopecia areata. Recombination linked TRBV7-3 to TRBJ2-2; the D gene is unclear. The specimen was CD4+ T cells sorted from blood. The CDR3 is CASSPAGGELFF. The base sequence is TGTGCCAGCAGCCCAGCTGGCGGGGAGCTGTTTTTT.